The clone carrying this T cell receptor (beta chain) was detected only a few times. This entry is derived from a study of T-cell reconstitution after alpha-beta-depleted transplantation in children. TCRbeta library construction was performed incorporating unique molecular identifiers. Each CDR3 protein is one row after TCRdb ran MiXCR on the PCR reads. The sample lists over 550,000 distinct CDR3 sequences; roughly a tenth were seen once. Material: PBMCs from the stem cell graft donor, obtained from the stem cell graft. This TCR derives from a human donor who donated a stem cell graft to a child with acute myeloid leukemia.

The DNA for the CDR3 is TGTGCCTGGACGGTGAGGGGGTACACTGAAGCTTTCTTT. This gives the protein CAWTVRGYTEAFF. The chain uses TRBV30 and TRBJ1-1; possibly TRBD1 for D (6 bases). Germline V gene lookup returns CDR1 GTSNPN and CDR2 SVGIG (reference sequence). This CDR3 contains 13 residues. V gave up 4 bases and J gave up 3 bases, with 12 bases separating them.